The table lists the clone carrying this T cell receptor beta chain with many counts. Its antigen is still unknown. TCRdb re-called the 5' RACE reads with MiXCR, one entry per CDR3 protein. The sample holds tens of thousands of distinct CDR3 sequences, about 3.7% seen once. The CDR3 totals 15 residues. Germline CDR1 LGHNA, CDR2 YNFKEQ. V lost 2 bases to trimming and J lost 5 bases; unmatched junction nucleotides: 7. The entry originates in a study of early T cells in non-severe SARS-CoV-2 infection. The study's findings and limits: The VDJdb matching leaned toward anti-spike CD8 responses and overlooked private and CD4 specificities.

The clonotype originates from an adult who was a healthcare worker with PCR-confirmed SARS-CoV-2 infection or an uninfected control (not recorded which). The sample comprised whole blood. The rearrangement links TRBV4-2 to TRBJ2-7; 9 nucleotides line up with TRBD2. CDR3: CASSQSRGGVNEQYF. The CDR3 coding sequence is TGTGCCAGCAGCCAAAGCCGCGGGGGGGTGAACGAGCAGTACTTC.